Included here is one T cell receptor (beta chain) sequence, with context. The antigen it binds to is not known. The sample holds no much larger clone one base away, and base qualities are not on file. Additional DNA sequences in this sample encode the identical CDR3. For the CD8 naive samples, CD45RO-negative cells were positively selected for CCR7, yielding a CD45RA+CCR7+ population from which TemRA cells were excluded. The donors were healthy, HIV-negative adults who had no recently reported acute infections or vaccinations. Only Caucasian adults living in Nashville, Tennessee, USA were represented among the donors. After blood collection by leukapheresis, PBMCs were isolated using Ficoll-Histopaque density gradient centrifugation and then cryopreserved in the vapor phase of liquid nitrogen. Analytical flow cytometry was used to check the purity and quantity of each magnetically sorted T cell population. Genomic DNA was isolated from each sorted fraction and quantified by UV absorbance on a Nanodrop 2000c.

This sample stems from a study of shared clonotypes between healthy human individuals (TCRdb year 2020). About the study as a whole: The cohort included three men and two women between 18 and 49 years of age. Per donor, three plates each were used for CD4 naive and CD4 memory, two for CD8 naive, and one for CD8 memory. Blood TCR repertoires of five healthy adults were deeply sequenced to estimate repertoire size and the extent of clonotype sharing between individuals. Different laboratories and diverse techniques were used to prepare libraries and sequence TCR repertoires, to increase sequencing depth and limit assay-specific biases. Leukapheresis yielded between about 0.85 and 10 billion PBMCs per donor. Results the study describes overall, beyond this receptor: Estimated clonotype richness was generally larger for naive than for memory subsets. Compared with non-shared clonotypes, the clonotypes found in all four sorted-subset donors had higher generation probabilities. Incomplete sequencing was indicated by rarefaction of sorted-subset datasets, despite the large sequencing depth. Sampling was restricted to blood, and TCR repertoires in tissues likely differ from the TCR repertoires found in blood. Pairwise subsampling indicated that sequencing depth was expected to affect the degree of clonotype sharing among donors. Because the study included only a small number of donors, the genetic and exposure-history diversity represented was limited. About 5% of naive CD4, 3.5% of naive CD8, approximately 2% of memory CD4, and more than 0.35% of memory CD8 clonotypes were shared across several donors.

Using the deep immunoSEQ assay, multiplex PCR amplified TCR CDR3 regions from genomic DNA. Genomic DNA extracted from each cell subset was distributed evenly over all wells of several immunoSEQ 96-well plates, and each plate served as one replicate. Each replicate PCR for sorted subsets received roughly 200 ng genomic DNA, equal to tens of thousands of T cell genomes. The purified libraries were quantified using a Qubit 3.0 fluorometer, sized with a Bioanalyzer 2100, and then quantified again using the KAPA Library Quantification kit. A separate single-read 150-cycle Illumina NextSeq 550 flow cell was used to sequence each immunoSEQ 96-well plate. In the source study's methods: Because the immunoSEQ output included only junctional sequences and no quality scores, the filtering could not be the same as the filtering used for full-length reads. To assign V/J genes and CDR3, sequences were annotated against IMGT germline references using PyIR, a Python wrapper for IgBLAST v1.9. Reads were removed for weak V/J assignments (E-value above 1e-6), missing CDR3, stop codons, out-of-frame junctions, or ambiguous translated residues. V3J clonotypes were defined by identical inferred V gene, J gene, and CDR3 amino acid sequence. Percentage overlap between repertoires was computed as shared unique clonotypes divided by the size of the smaller repertoire. Three approaches were used to assess repertoire richness: RTK rarefaction, the Chao1 estimator, and Recon v2.1 estimates of unobserved clonotypes. Generation probabilities for all TCRbeta clonotypes obtained by the gDNA method from a few donors were computed using OLGA. TCRdb retrieved this table from immuneACCESS and kept in-frame rearrangements only. Not all clones are present; in checked studies, unresolved V genes account for under half, and no reason is known for the remainder. The V and J calls and the clone size are those of that table, but D and trimming were determined from the DNA. The sample includes about 2 million clones, with approximately 94% observed a single time. The ten largest clones take up 0.9% to 1.4% of the sample.

Trimming leaves V shorter by 1 base and J shorter by 3 bases, with the junction holding 6 bases beyond the gene matches. CDR1 MGHRA and CDR2 YSYEKL are derived from the germline V gene. The CDR3 has 15 amino acids, counting the end cysteine and phenylalanine. Only the CDR3 DNA stays, 45 bases, in frame from base 1. The origin of this receptor is a man aged 18 to 30 in good health. The sample taken for sequencing was naive CD8+ T cells sorted from blood. The cell subset or site label on this specimen signifies: CD45RA+CCR7+. The chain uses TRBV4-1 and TRBJ2-7; 7 bases in between match TRBD2. The CDR3 in this case is CASSQGPGGSYEQYF. The sequenced DNA is TGCGCCAGCAGCCAAGGACCTGGCGGGAGCTACGAGCAGTACTTC.